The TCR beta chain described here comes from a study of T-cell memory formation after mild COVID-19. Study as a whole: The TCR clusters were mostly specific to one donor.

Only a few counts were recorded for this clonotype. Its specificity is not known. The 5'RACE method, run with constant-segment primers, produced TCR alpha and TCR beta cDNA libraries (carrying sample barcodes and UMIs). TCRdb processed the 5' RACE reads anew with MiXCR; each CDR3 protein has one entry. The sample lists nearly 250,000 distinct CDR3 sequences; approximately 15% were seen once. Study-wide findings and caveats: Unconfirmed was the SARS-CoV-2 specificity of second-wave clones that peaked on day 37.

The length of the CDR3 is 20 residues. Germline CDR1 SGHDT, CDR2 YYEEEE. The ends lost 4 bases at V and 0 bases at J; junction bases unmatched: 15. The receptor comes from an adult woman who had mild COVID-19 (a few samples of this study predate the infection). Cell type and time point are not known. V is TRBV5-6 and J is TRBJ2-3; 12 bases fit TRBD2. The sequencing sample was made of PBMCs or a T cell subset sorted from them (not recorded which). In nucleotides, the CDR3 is TGTGCCAGCAGCCCTCCTAGCGGGGGGGGAATCCCCCTTAGCACAGATACGCAGTATTTT. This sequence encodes CASSPPSGGGIPLSTDTQYF.